This T cell receptor beta chain derives from a study of STAT5B mutations in CD4+ large granular lymphocyte leukemia. Study-level results: The CD4+ versus CD8+ T-LGLL clonality difference may reflect limited sample size.

This clone was picked up one time. Its target is unknown. Assay: immunoSEQ multiplex PCR; the TCRdb copy retains only in-frame clones and omits some. Of fewer than 40,000 clones in the sample, about four fifths were seen once. The sequence was obtained from a human donor in good health. The sequenced sample consisted of CD4+ T cells from blood buffy coats.

The CDR3 is CASSIDLGELFF. CDR3 coding DNA: TGTGCCAGTAGTATTGATCTCGGGGAGCTGTTTTTT. The chain has TRBV19 and TRBJ2-2, with unresolved D. Germline V gene data show CDR1 as LNHDA and CDR2 as SQIVND (reference sequence). This CDR3 has 12 amino acids. Trimming left V 3 bases short and J 7 bases short, with 6 bases between. The complete variable domain, with remaining parts taken from reference TRBV19 and TRBJ2-2, reads DGGITQSPKYLFRKEGQNVTLSCEQNLNHDAMYWYRQDPGQGLRLIYYSQIVNDFQKGDIAEGYSVSREKKESFPLTVTSAQKNPTAFYLCASSIDLGELFFGEGSRLTVL.